This T cell receptor beta chain was profiled in a study of blood T cells in healthy people across ages. Study outcomes and limitations: CMV status of donors was not determined, possibly confounding expanded clonotype changes.

Through a sample-barcoded 5' primer and a J-beta primer mix, a second PCR was run for about 7 to 12 cycles. TCRdb used MiXCR to reprocess the 5' RACE reads, holding one entry per CDR3 protein. The sample consists of some 1.6 million distinct CDR3 sequences, about 35% of them appearing once. The CDR3 runs 15 residues. Looked up from germline, CDR1 is MNHEY and CDR2 is SVGAGI. A note on this clonotype: Its antigen remains unidentified. At one end, the junction sequence differs from germline, possibly due to a read error.

The TCR originated in a woman aged 25 to 39 in good health. This chain connects TRBV6-5 to TRBJ1-2; D perhaps matches TRBD1 (6 bases). Sequencing input: blood. CDR3 protein: CGSSYSPAGVGGYTF. The CDR3 DNA reads as TGTGGCAGCAGTTACTCCCCGGCAGGGGTGGGAGGCTACACCTTC.